A single sample gave rise to the 30 T cell receptor beta chains below, sequenced in a study of blood T cell repertoires in COVID-19. Libraries were prepared by immunoSEQ multiplex PCR; TCRdb keeps only in-frame clonotypes and omits some of them. The table shows roughly 160,000 clones, with 70% to 90% occurring only once. The sample consisted of peripheral blood. All receptors derive from a young man with acute or convalescent COVID-19.

A word on this clone: Additional DNA sequences in this sample encode the identical CDR3. The chain uses TRBV11-3 and TRBJ1-1; D not resolved. Germline-derived CDR1 and CDR2 are SGHNT and YENEEA. Between the trimmed V and J ends, which lost 2 bases and 1 base, there was a span of 5 bases. This CDR3 is 13 amino acids long. The CDR3 DNA follows: TGTGCCAGCAGCTTACAGGAGAACACTGAAGCTTTCTTT. This gives the protein CASSLQENTEAFF.

The genes are TRBV2 and TRBJ2-3; D not certain. This CDR3 comprises 11 residues. CDR1 is SNHLY, CDR2 FYNNEI, per germline. V shed 5 bases and J shed 7 bases, with 7 bases lying between them. The CDR3 DNA reads TGTGCCAGCAGTATCTTATATACGCAGTATTTT. This gives the protein CASSILYTQYF.

Note on this clone: Likely a read error: the CDR3 ends without its conserved phenylalanine or tryptophan. No DNA is shown, since the ends of the CDR3 on it are uncertain; the CDR3 is the one TCRdb lists. Here the CDR3 reads CASSPGKPRGL. V gene TRBV12-3 or TRBV12-4 combines with J gene TRBJ2-2; the tabulated D call, TRBD2, remains unverified against the DNA. The CDR3 contains 11 residues when both ends are counted.

The chain links TRBV6-5 to TRBJ1-2; D is ambiguous. The germline V and J ends were trimmed by 9 bases and 1 base, with 15 bases remaining between them. The germline gives CDR1 MNHEY, CDR2 SVGAGI. This CDR3 region has 14 residues. The CDR3 DNA follows: TGTGCCAGACCCCTTTTTGGGCATAACTATGGCTACACCTTC. Amino acid sequence: CARPLFGHNYGYTF.

The chain carries TRBV12-3 or TRBV12-4 and TRBJ1-1, with no clear D. The V end was cut by 2 bases, the J end by 7 bases, with 5 bases between. The length of the CDR3 is 11 residues. This CDR3 reads CASSLRGEAFF. CDR3 in DNA: TGTGCCAGCAGTTTACGGGGTGAAGCTTTCTTT.

The sample holds one count of this clone. V usage is TRBV7-9 and J usage is TRBJ2-2, with a tentative D call TRBD1 (5 bases). The CDR3 totals 15 residues. The V gene lost 5 bases and the J gene lost 3 bases, with 13 bases spanning the gap. Germline values: CDR1 SEHNR, CDR2 FQNEAQ (reference sequence). The CDR3 sequence is CASSPPDRHTGELFF. In DNA form, the CDR3 reads TGTGCCAGCAGCCCCCCCGACAGACACACCGGGGAGCTGTTTTTT. Complete variable domain (other parts from reference TRBV7-9 and TRBJ2-2): DTGVSQNPRHKITKRGQNVTFRCDPISEHNRLYWYRQTLGQGPEFLTYFQNEAQLEKSRLLSDRFSAERPKGSFSTLEIQRTEQGDSAMYLCASSPPDRHTGELFFGEGSRLTVL.

This clone was counted at least ten times. The chain carries TRBV10-3 and TRBJ2-1; D is unresolved. V lost 3 bases to trimming and J lost 5 bases, with 5 bases between them. In germline, CDR1 is ENHRY, CDR2 SYGVKD. The CDR3 covers 12 residues. This CDR3 is CAISENNNEQFF. The CDR3 DNA reads as TGTGCCATCAGTGAAAATAACAATGAGCAGTTCTTC.

The chain combines TRBV6-5 with TRBJ2-3, with D perhaps matching TRBD2 (5 bases). Trimming removed 7 bases at V and 0 bases at J, with 14 bases between. The V gene's germline CDR1 is MNHEY and CDR2 SVGAGI. The CDR3 sequence is 15 residues long. This CDR3 is CASIHRGRSTDTQYF. DNA of the CDR3: TGTGCCAGCATTCACCGCGGGCGCAGCACAGATACGCAGTATTTT.

This clone appeared a few times. The rearrangement links TRBV7-8 to TRBJ2-7, with TRBD1 as a possible D gene (5 bases). The ends were cut back, 0 bases at V and 0 bases at J, with 12 bases in the middle. The CDR3 is 16 residues long. Germline-derived CDR1 and CDR2 are SGHVS and FQNEAQ. The CDR3 nucleotides read TGTGCCAGCAGCTTAGCGGAAGGGGCGCGCTCCTACGAGCAGTACTTC. Its translation: CASSLAEGARSYEQYF.

As to this clone: The sample holds other DNA sequences that translate to the same CDR3. This chain uses TRBV6-5 with TRBJ1-2; tentatively, D is TRBD1 (5 bases). Germline V lookup: CDR1 MNHEY, CDR2 SVGAGI. This CDR3 has 11 residues. Deletions cut 6 bases from V and 4 bases from J, with 6 bases between. CDR3 nucleotide sequence: TGTGCCAGCAGGCAGGGCTATGGCTACACCTTC. Its translation: CASRQGYGYTF.

V and J are TRBV5-1 and TRBJ1-2, with TRBD1 matching 9 bases. With V trimmed by 5 bases and J by 6 bases, 5 bases remained unmatched. Germline CDR1 reads SGHRS; CDR2 reads YFSETQ. CDR3 length: 13 residues. CDR3 sequence (DNA): TGCGCCAGCAGTTTTACAGGGGGCGATGGCTACACCTTC. It codes for CASSFTGGDGYTF.

The chain couples TRBV29-1 to TRBJ1-2; a weak D match, TRBD1 (5 bases). CDR3 length: 14 amino acids. Per the germline V gene, CDR1 is SQVTM and CDR2 is ANQGSEA. Trimming cost V 0 bases and J 8 bases, with 16 bases left between them. The CDR3 protein is CSVEDLGTAGGYTF. The CDR3 DNA reads TGCAGCGTTGAAGACCTAGGGACCGCGGGGGGCTACACCTTC.

The V and J genes are TRBV6-1 and TRBJ2-4; D unclear. The germline gives CDR1 MNHNS, CDR2 SASEGT. The germline V and J ends were trimmed by 2 bases and 3 bases, with 8 bases remaining between them. There are 14 residues in the CDR3. The CDR3 nucleotides are TGTGCCAGCAGTGAATCAGTAAACAAAAACATTCAGTACTTC. Its protein is CASSESVNKNIQYF.

The V gene is TRBV30, the J gene TRBJ1-5; D is undetermined. Per the germline V gene, CDR1 is GTSNPN and CDR2 is SVGIG (reference sequence). Trimming pared 0 bases from V and 5 bases from J, leaving 11 bases between. The CDR3 contains 14 residues. The CDR3 is CAWSVSGSHQPQHF. Written as DNA, the CDR3 is TGTGCCTGGAGTGTATCGGGTTCACATCAGCCCCAGCATTTT. Complete variable domain (other parts from reference TRBV30 and TRBJ1-5): SQTIHQWPATLVQPVGSPLSLECTVEGTSNPNLYWYRQAAGRGLQLLFYSVGIGQISSEVPQNLSASRPQDRQFILSSKKLLLSDSGFYLCAWSVSGSHQPQHFGDGTRLSIL.

The CDR3 sequence is CASSTQGANNYGYTF. CDR3 DNA sequence: TGTGCCAGTAGTACACAGGGGGCAAATAACTATGGCTACACCTTC. The rearrangement joins TRBV19 to TRBJ1-2; 9 bases map to TRBD1. V shed 4 bases, J shed 1 base, and the junction held 4 bases outside the gene matches. CDR3 length equals 15 residues. Germline V gene lookup returns CDR1 LNHDA and CDR2 SQIVND (reference sequence).

The chain has TRBV6-5 and TRBJ1-4; 7 nucleotides align to TRBD1. V was pared by 10 bases and J by 2 bases, with 7 bases of the junction left unmatched. Germline-derived CDR1 and CDR2 are MNHEY and SVGAGI. The CDR3 contains 14 residues. The CDR3 region is CATQGDGTNEKLFF. The CDR3 DNA is TGTGCCACCCAGGGGGACGGGACTAATGAAAAACTGTTTTTT.

V and J are TRBV3-1 (or the pseudogene TRBV3-2) and TRBJ1-1; 10 bases match TRBD1. CDR1 is LGHDT and CDR2 is YNNKEL in the germline V gene (reference sequence). The length of the CDR3 is 17 residues. Trimming cost V 4 bases and J 5 bases; bases outside gene matches: 13. The CDR3 DNA reads as TGTGCCAGCAGCCCCGCCGGGACAGGGGCCCGGGGGACTGAAGCTTTCTTT. This sequence encodes CASSPAGTGARGTEAFF.

V and J are TRBV7-9 and TRBJ1-4; perhaps TRBD1 as D (6 bases). The CDR3 runs to 17 residues. Germline CDR1 and CDR2: SEHNR and FQNEAQ (reference sequence). V lost 5 bases to trimming and J lost 1 base, with 17 bases between them. The CDR3 nucleotides are TGTGCCAGCAGCCCACCCATTCAGGGGAAAACTAATGAAAAACTGTTTTTT. Translation gives CASSPPIQGKTNEKLFF.

The chain links TRBV7-2 to TRBJ2-6, with 7 bases identical to TRBD1. CDR1 SGHTA and CDR2 FQGNSA come from the germline V gene. The CDR3 spans 17 residues. The V segment lost 3 bases and the J segment 3 bases; nucleotides outside the gene matches: 8. CDR3 sequence: CASSFSTGLSGANVLTF. The CDR3 DNA follows: TGTGCCAGCAGCTTTTCGACAGGGCTAAGTGGGGCCAACGTCCTGACTTTC. Using reference TRBV7-2 and TRBJ2-6 for the parts outside the CDR3, the full variable domain is GAGVSQSPSNKVTEKGKDVELRCDPISGHTALYWYRQSLGQGLEFLIYFQGNSAPDKSGLPSDRFSAERTGGSVSTLTIQRTQQEDSAVYLCASSFSTGLSGANVLTFGAGSRLTVL.

The V call is TRBV7-9, the J call TRBJ2-1; the match to TRBD2 covers 10 bases. Germline-derived CDR1 and CDR2 are SEHNR and FQNEAQ (reference sequence). With 5 bases clipped from V and 3 bases from J, the junction kept 7 bases outside the gene matches. The CDR3 runs 16 residues. The CDR3: CASSPTLAGNYNEQFF. In DNA form, the CDR3 reads TGTGCCAGCAGCCCCACACTAGCGGGGAACTACAATGAGCAGTTCTTC.

The chain carries TRBV15 and TRBJ1-3; no clear D gene. Trimming removed 0 bases at V and 2 bases at J, with 8 bases between. The germline CDR1 and CDR2 sequences are LNHNV and YYDKDF (reference sequence). The CDR3 totals 15 residues. In DNA, the CDR3 is TGTGCCACCAGCAGAGAAGGAGGAACTGGAAACACCATATATTTT. Its protein is CATSREGGTGNTIYF.

The V gene is TRBV7-3, the J gene TRBJ1-1, with D possibly matching TRBD1 (5 bases). Per the germline V gene, CDR1 is SGHTA and CDR2 is FQGTGA. The CDR3 is 15 amino acids. Between the trimmed V and J ends, which lost 5 bases and 5 bases, there was a span of 18 bases. The CDR3 reads CASSPNEGRETEAFF. Written as DNA, the CDR3 is TGTGCCAGCAGCCCCAACGAGGGGCGGGAAACTGAAGCTTTCTTT.

This sequence joins TRBV28 and TRBJ1-2, with a tentative D call TRBD1 (6 bases). Looked up from germline, CDR1 is MDHEN and CDR2 is SYDVKM. This CDR3 contains 12 residues. Trimming took 6 bases from V and 2 from J, leaving 7 bases between them. The CDR3 loop is CASSGQNYGYTF. In DNA, the CDR3 is TGTGCCAGCAGCGGACAGAACTATGGCTACACCTTC.

The J gene is TRBJ1-4, the V gene TRBV19; D is unclear. CDR3 length: 16 residues. Trimming stripped 2 bases from V and 4 bases from J, with 14 bases between. CDR1 is LNHDA and CDR2 is SQIVND in the germline V gene (reference sequence). The CDR3 spells CASSIPFGRGNEKLFF. Here the CDR3 DNA reads TGTGCCAGTAGTATACCCTTCGGACGGGGTAATGAAAAACTGTTTTTT. Filled out from reference TRBV19 and TRBJ1-4, the complete variable domain reads DGGITQSPKYLFRKEGQNVTLSCEQNLNHDAMYWYRQDPGQGLRLIYYSQIVNDFQKGDIAEGYSVSREKKESFPLTVTSAQKNPTAFYLCASSIPFGRGNEKLFFGSGTQLSVL.

This chain joins TRBV28 and TRBJ1-2, with D maybe TRBD1 (5 bases). Trimming left V 2 bases short and J 8 bases short, with 12 bases between. The CDR3 is 13 residues long. CDR1 is MDHEN and CDR2 is SYDVKM in the germline V gene. CDR3 in amino acids: CASSLPQGRGYTF. Written as DNA, the CDR3 is TGTGCCAGCAGTTTACCCCAGGGTCGGGGCTACACCTTC.

This clone occurred once. The genes are TRBV19 and TRBJ1-5; D may be TRBD1 (6 bases). The length of the CDR3 is 16 residues. The ends were cut back, 2 bases at V and 1 base at J, with 12 bases in the middle. In germline, CDR1 is LNHDA, CDR2 SQIVND (reference sequence). The DNA for the CDR3 is TGTGCCAGTAGTATAACCCAGGGGTTCAGCAATCAGCCCCAGCATTTT. Translating gives CASSITQGFSNQPQHF.

The rearrangement links TRBV7-2 to TRBJ1-1, with D possibly matching TRBD1 (5 bases). Between the trimmed V and J ends, which lost 7 bases and 4 bases, there was a span of 13 bases. This CDR3 has 13 residues. From germline, CDR1 is SGHTA and CDR2 FQGNSA. This CDR3 reads CASKLGRGTEAFF. The DNA for the CDR3 is TGTGCCAGCAAACTGGGTAGGGGCACTGAAGCTTTCTTT.

The J gene is TRBJ1-1, the V gene TRBV5-5, with D unresolved. V lost 0 bases and J 1 base, leaving 4 bases between the germline ends. This CDR3 contains 13 residues. Germline CDR1 is SGHKS and CDR2 is YYEKEE (reference sequence). In nucleotides, the CDR3 is TGTGCCAGCAGCTTGGACACGAACACTGAAGCTTTCTTT. Translating it yields CASSLDTNTEAFF.

The V call is TRBV28, the J call TRBJ2-1; TRBD2 aligns across 7 bases. After removal of 2 bases from V and 6 bases from J, the junction contained 4 bases not matched to a gene. The CDR3 sequence is 14 residues long. The germline gives CDR1 MDHEN, CDR2 SYDVKM. DNA for the CDR3: TGTGCCAGCAGTTTAAGTGGGGGGGGCAATGAGCAGTTCTTC. This translates into CASSLSGGGNEQFF.

The chain employs TRBV4-1 and TRBJ2-1; 7 bases agree with TRBD2. Trimming cost V 0 bases and J 5 bases; bases outside gene matches: 7. Germline V CDR1 and CDR2: MGHRA, YSYEKL. The CDR3 covers 16 residues. The CDR3 sequence is CASSQEGGGRNNEQFF. DNA of the CDR3: TGCGCCAGCAGCCAAGAAGGCGGGGGACGAAACAATGAGCAGTTCTTC.